Each of the 15 T cell receptor beta chains below was sequenced from the same sample in a study of T cells after yellow fever vaccination. One entry per CDR3 protein results from TCRdb running MiXCR on the 5' RACE reads. The table shows a few hundred thousand distinct CDR3 sequences, with 8.7% occurring only once. The specimen comprised CD4+ T cells sorted from PBMCs, sampled 5 days after the yellow fever booster vaccination. Receptors originate from a man between 18 and 29 years old who received the YFV17D yellow fever vaccine.

This clonotype was counted between two and nine times. Here the CDR3 reads CASSSLAGASSYNEQFF. The CDR3 region has the DNA TGCGCCAGCAGCTCTCTAGCGGGGGCGAGCTCCTACAATGAGCAGTTCTTC. The V call is TRBV5-1, the J call TRBJ2-1, with 10 bases aligning to TRBD2. CDR1 and CDR2 from the germline V gene are SGHRS and YFSETQ. V lost 3 bases, J lost 0 bases, and 6 bases stayed unmatched. This CDR3 is built from 17 residues.

This clonotype has only a few counts. The chain has TRBV6-2 or TRBV6-3 and TRBJ1-2; tentative D call: TRBD1 (5 bases). Germline V gene sequence: CDR1 MNHEY, CDR2 SVGEGT. V lost 5 bases, J lost 2 bases, and 9 bases lay in between. The CDR3 loop spans 13 amino acids. The CDR3 spells CASSQGVNYGYTF. In nucleotides, the CDR3 is TGTGCCAGCAGTCAAGGGGTGAACTATGGCTACACCTTC.

The V gene is TRBV7-8, the J gene TRBJ2-7; no clear D. This CDR3 contains 14 residues. The germline gives CDR1 SGHVS, CDR2 FQNEAQ. The V end was cut by 5 bases, the J end by 3 bases, with 14 bases between. The CDR3 spells CASSPRAEIYEQYF. CDR3 coding DNA: TGTGCCAGCAGCCCAAGGGCAGAGATCTACGAGCAGTACTTC.

The rearrangement joins TRBV20-1 to TRBJ1-2; 8 bases agree with TRBD1. From germline, CDR1 is DFQATT and CDR2 SNEGSKA (reference sequence). Germline trimming cut 5 bases from V and 1 base from J; bases unmatched to any gene: 3. The CDR3 contains 13 residues. The CDR3 sequence is CSAPGQGNYGYTF. DNA for the CDR3: TGCAGTGCTCCCGGACAGGGTAACTATGGCTACACCTTC.

This clonotype was seen a handful of times. The chain employs TRBV3-1 and TRBJ1-5; D remains ambiguous. CDR1 and CDR2 (germline): LGHDT, YNNKEL (reference sequence). This CDR3 contains 12 residues. The V gene lost 4 bases and the J gene lost 5 bases, with 6 bases spanning the gap. CDR3 residues: CASSRNDQPQHF. The CDR3, as DNA: TGTGCCAGCAGCCGGAATGATCAGCCCCAGCATTTT.

The CDR3 loop is CASSDPPEGSIETQYF. The CDR3 bases are TGTGCCAGCAGTGATCCCCCCGAAGGTAGCATTGAGACCCAGTACTTC. The chain has TRBV25-1 and TRBJ2-5, with D unresolved. The V end was cut by 3 bases, the J end by 5 bases, with 19 bases between. Germline V gene lookup returns CDR1 MGHDK and CDR2 SYGVNS. The CDR3 runs 16 residues. Looking up the rest from reference TRBV25-1 and TRBJ2-5 gives the full variable domain: EADIYQTPRYLVIGTGKKITLECSQTMGHDKMYWYQQDPGMELHLIHYSYGVNSTEKGDLSSESTVSRIRTEHFPLTLESARPSHTSQYLCASSDPPEGSIETQYFGPGTRLLVL.

The chain links TRBV7-9 to TRBJ1-6; D may be TRBD1 (5 bases). Per the germline V gene, CDR1 is SEHNR and CDR2 is FQNEAQ (reference sequence). The CDR3 length is 14 residues. V lost 5 bases and J lost 5, with 10 bases in between. DNA for the CDR3: TGTGCCAGCAGCGTGGGCAGGGATAATTCACCCCTCCACTTT. Translated, it gives CASSVGRDNSPLHF.

This clonotype was detected a few times. The chain couples TRBV6-2 or TRBV6-3 to TRBJ2-1; the D call may be TRBD1 or TRBD2 (6 bases each). The CDR3 loop spans 15 amino acids. The germline V gene has CDR1 MNHEY and CDR2 SVGEGT. V lost 0 bases and J 9 bases, leaving 15 bases between the germline ends. The CDR3 reads CASSYSGARGREQFF. The CDR3 region has the DNA TGTGCCAGCAGTTACTCGGGAGCTCGGGGGCGTGAGCAGTTCTTC.

This chain connects TRBV4-3 to TRBJ1-2; TRBD1 might be the D (5 bases). Germline CDR1 and CDR2: LGHNA and YSLEER. The V end was cut by 5 bases, the J end by 1 base, with 17 bases between. The CDR3 is 16 amino acids. The CDR3 loop reads CASSRQPEGVNYGYTF. In DNA form, the CDR3 reads TGCGCCAGCAGCAGACAGCCCGAGGGAGTTAACTATGGCTACACCTTC.

This clonotype was counted a few times. V is TRBV6-1 and J is TRBJ2-4; TRBD1 agrees at 10 bases. V was pared by 3 bases and J by 9 bases, with 11 bases of the junction left unmatched. The CDR3 has 16 amino acids. Looked up from germline, CDR1 is MNHNS and CDR2 is SASEGT. The CDR3 here is CASSEIRGTGAGIQYF. CDR3 nucleotide sequence: TGTGCCAGCAGTGAGATTCGCGGGACAGGGGCGGGCATTCAGTACTTC.

This rearrangement joins TRBV6-2 or TRBV6-3 to TRBJ2-5; 10 bases map to TRBD1. CDR1 is MNHEY, CDR2 SVGEGT, per germline. J gave up 7 bases and V 6 bases, and 5 bases lay outside the gene matches. The CDR3 is 13 amino acids. CDR3 DNA sequence: TGTGCCAGCAGGGGACAGGGGATTAGGACCCAGTACTTC. It yields the protein CASRGQGIRTQYF.

The V gene is TRBV10-3, the J gene TRBJ2-7; TRBD1 matches at 8 bases. CDR1 is ENHRY and CDR2 is SYGVKD in the germline V gene. This CDR3 comprises 15 residues. After removal of 3 bases from V and 3 bases from J, the junction contained 7 bases not matched to a gene. The CDR3 DNA reads as TGTGCCATCAGTGACTTAGACAGGGGCTTCTACGAGCAGTACTTC. Amino acids: CAISDLDRGFYEQYF.

This clonotype was seen ten or more times. The gene calls are TRBV7-3 and TRBJ2-1, with D possibly TRBD1 on 6 matching bases. V was cut by 3 bases and J by 6 bases, with 9 bases left in between. Germline V gene sequence: CDR1 SGHTA, CDR2 FQGTGA. This CDR3 has 13 amino acids. The CDR3 loop is CASSFRGANEQFF. DNA of the CDR3: TGTGCCAGCAGCTTCAGGGGAGCCAATGAGCAGTTCTTC.

V gene TRBV12-3 or TRBV12-4 combines with J gene TRBJ1-2, with TRBD1 matching over 7 bases. The CDR3 loop spans 14 amino acids. V was clipped by 5 bases and J by 4 bases; unmatched bases: 7. The CDR3 region has the DNA TGTGCCAGCAGTCGCTCCGGGACAGTCTATGGCTACACCTTC. Translating gives CASSRSGTVYGYTF.

The chain recombines TRBV7-8 with TRBJ1-2; 7 nucleotides match TRBD1. Germline values: CDR1 SGHVS, CDR2 FQNEAQ. This CDR3 contains 15 residues. J lost 1 base, V lost 5 bases, and 7 bases had no gene match. The DNA for the CDR3 is TGTGCCAGCAGCGGCCGGGACAGAAATAACTATGGCTACACCTTC. It codes for CASSGRDRNNYGYTF.